This paragraph reports one TCR beta chain. The sample comes from a study of blood T cell repertoires in COVID-19. The germline V gene has CDR1 LGHDT and CDR2 YNNKEL (reference sequence). The V end lost 4 bases, the J end lost 8 bases, and 20 bases lay between the germline ends. The CDR3 has 16 amino acids. Profiled with immunoSEQ multiplex PCR; TCRdb holds only in-frame clones, not every one. The table records under 300,000 clones, about 85% of them present only once. The chain uses TRBV3-1 (or the pseudogene TRBV3-2) and TRBJ1-4; TRBD1 is a possible D gene (5 bases). The source is a woman in her fifties or sixties who had been exposed to COVID-19. Specimen: PBMCs or T cells enriched from blood (not recorded which). CDR3 residues: CASSRSTGLSSEKLFF. In DNA, the CDR3 is TGTGCCAGCAGCCGCTCGACGGGACTGTCATCGGAAAAACTGTTTTTT.